The 26 T cell receptor beta chains below were found in one sample sequenced in a study of regulatory T cells in long-lasting Graves disease. Time point meaning: persistent/refractory GD, antithyroid drugs over 5 years with positive TRAb. PBMCs were the source of the RNA used for TCR sequencing. Construction of TCR beta libraries relied on iRepertoire HTBI primers and on Arm-PCR targeting CDR3 regions. MiXCR, run by TCRdb on the multiplex PCR reads, gives a single entry per CDR3 protein. Of a few hundred thousand distinct CDR3 sequences listed, 23% are singletons. The sample consisted of peripheral blood mononuclear cells (PBMCs), taken when the disease was refractory, from a patient treated with antithyroid drugs. These receptor sequences come from a female donor with Graves disease.

This clonotype appeared many times. V usage is TRBV29-1 and J usage is TRBJ2-5; the match to TRBD2 covers 8 bases. CDR3 length: 13 residues. CDR1 and CDR2 from the germline V gene are SQVTM and ANQGSEA. Losses at the gene ends were 7 bases for V and 4 bases for J; bases not matched to a gene: 8. For the CDR3, the DNA is TGCAGCGCCGGAACGGGGGGGGGAGAGACCCAGTACTTC. Its protein is CSAGTGGGETQYF. Using reference TRBV29-1 and TRBJ2-5 for the parts outside the CDR3, the full variable domain is SAVISQKPSRDICQRGTSLTIQCQVDSQVTMMFWYRQQPGQSLTLIATANQGSEATYESGFVIDKFPISRPNLTFSTLTVSNMSPEDSSIYLCSAGTGGGETQYFGPGTRLLVL.

The genes are TRBV2 and TRBJ1-1, with D unclear. CDR1 is SNHLY, CDR2 FYNNEI, per germline. Trimming cost V 7 bases and J 0 bases, with 12 bases left between them. This CDR3 contains 14 residues. Written as DNA, the CDR3 is TGTGCCAGCATCAAGGAAAAAATGAACACTGAAGCTTTCTTT. It yields the protein CASIKEKMNTEAFF.

The chain is built from TRBV29-1 and TRBJ1-2; 11 nucleotides agree with TRBD1. This CDR3 is 15 amino acids long. CDR1 SQVTM and CDR2 ANQGSEA come from the germline V gene. The V and J ends lost 3 bases and 8 bases, in that order; junction bases with no gene match: 11. DNA of the CDR3: TGCAGCGTTGACGGACCGGGACAGGGGGTCGGGGGCTACACCTTC. It codes for CSVDGPGQGVGGYTF.

A few counts support this clonotype. The chain links TRBV5-1 to TRBJ1-2; 8 bases fit TRBD1. With V trimmed by 4 bases and J by 3 bases, 8 bases remained unmatched. The germline gives CDR1 SGHRS, CDR2 YFSETQ. The CDR3 covers 15 residues. CDR3 DNA: TGCGCCAGCAGCACCGGTCAGGGGGCGTACTATGGCTACACCTTC. Its protein product is CASSTGQGAYYGYTF.

In its sample, this clonotype was seen many times. The rearrangement joins TRBV28 to TRBJ2-7; 7 nucleotides align to TRBD1. V trimming: 9 bases; J trimming: 2 bases; junction bases outside the gene matches: 13. Germline CDR1 is MDHEN and CDR2 is SYDVKM. The CDR3 has 15 amino acids. As DNA, the CDR3 is TGTGCCAGTGCTACACAGGGGAGAGGCACCTACGAGCAGTACTTC. This translates into CASATQGRGTYEQYF. Together with reference TRBV28 and TRBJ2-7, the CDR3 gives the full variable domain: DVKVTQSSRYLVKRTGEKVFLECVQDMDHENMFWYRQDPGLGLRLIYFSYDVKMKEKGDIPEGYSVSREKKERFSLILESASTNQTSMYLCASATQGRGTYEQYFGPGTRLTVT.

This clonotype showed up just a few times. The chain has TRBV19 and TRBJ2-2; TRBD2 agrees at 8 bases. Germline CDR1 reads LNHDA; CDR2 reads SQIVND (reference sequence). The V gene end was trimmed by 4 bases and the J gene end by 1 base; junction bases not matched to a gene: 14. The CDR3 runs 19 residues. The CDR3 sequence: CASSRGRLAGLENTGELFF. The CDR3 DNA sequence: TGTGCCAGTAGTAGGGGTAGGCTAGCGGGTTTGGAGAACACCGGGGAGCTGTTTTTT.

The chain combines TRBV20-1 with TRBJ1-1, with a weak D call TRBD1 (5 bases). Trimming took off 1 base at V and 6 bases at J, with 18 bases between the two ends. CDR1 DFQATT and CDR2 SNEGSKA come from the germline V gene (reference sequence). This CDR3 has 15 residues. The CDR3 loop reads CSARGPYSGRPEAFF. For the CDR3, the DNA is TGCAGTGCTAGAGGCCCGTACTCAGGGAGGCCTGAAGCTTTCTTT.

The chain combines TRBV10-3 with TRBJ2-2; TRBD2 agrees at 8 bases. Germline assignment: CDR1 ENHRY and CDR2 SYGVKD. The CDR3 runs 14 residues. CDR3 residues: CAVSAGAVTGELFF. CDR3 in DNA: TGTGCAGTCTCAGCGGGAGCGGTCACCGGGGAGCTGTTTTTT.

The genes are TRBV2 and TRBJ2-1; D uncertain. The CDR3 runs 12 residues. V was trimmed by 5 bases and J by 12 bases, leaving 14 bases between them. Germline CDR1 is SNHLY and CDR2 is FYNNEI. CDR3 sequence: CASSPSVVGQFF. CDR3 DNA: TGTGCCAGCAGTCCATCGGTAGTAGGGCAGTTCTTC.

This clonotype was seen repeatedly, ten times or more. The CDR3 sequence is CASSNTGTGEAFF. CDR3 in DNA: TGTGCCAGCAGCAACACAGGGACCGGTGAAGCTTTCTTT. This chain links TRBV3-1 with TRBJ1-1; a possible D gene is TRBD1 (6 bases). CDR1 is LGHDT, CDR2 YNNKEL, per germline (reference sequence). Trimming took off 5 bases at V and 7 bases at J, with 14 bases between the two ends. The CDR3 length is 13 residues.

This clonotype was found many times. This rearrangement joins TRBV3-1 to TRBJ2-5, with D hard to call. The CDR3 covers 13 residues. Germline V gene sequence: CDR1 LGHDT, CDR2 YNNKEL (reference sequence). V shed 1 base and J shed 0 bases, with 3 bases lying between them. CDR3 sequence: CASSQAYQETQYF. CDR3 nucleotide sequence: TGTGCCAGCAGCCAAGCGTACCAAGAGACCCAGTACTTC.

Ten or more counts support this clonotype. This sequence joins TRBV28 and TRBJ2-7, with D tentatively TRBD1 (5 bases). This CDR3 is 14 amino acids long. Trimming took off 4 bases at V and 7 bases at J, with 17 bases between the two ends. Germline CDR1 reads MDHEN; CDR2 reads SYDVKM. This chain's CDR3 is CASSSLQDTHEQYF. CDR3 nucleotide sequence: TGTGCCAGCAGTTCACTTCAGGACACACATGAGCAGTACTTC.

The chain recombines TRBV20-1 with TRBJ2-7, with TRBD2 as a possible D gene (5 bases). Germline-derived CDR1 and CDR2 are DFQATT and SNEGSKA (reference sequence). The CDR3 is 11 amino acids. V was trimmed by 3 bases and J by 6 bases, leaving 9 bases between them. The CDR3 region has the DNA TGCAGTGCTAGGAGCGGTAGCGAGCAGTACTTC. Amino acid sequence: CSARSGSEQYF.

This clonotype was counted at least ten times. The gene calls are TRBV6-1 and TRBJ1-2; D is ambiguous. CDR1 is MNHNS, CDR2 SASEGT, per germline. The V gene lost 6 bases and the J gene lost 3 bases, with 14 bases spanning the gap. The CDR3 contains 14 residues. The CDR3 coding sequence is TGTGCCAGCAGCAACGCAGCGGTTGACTATGGCTACACCTTC. Protein sequence: CASSNAAVDYGYTF.

The J gene is TRBJ1-6, the V gene TRBV20-1, with TRBD1 matching over 7 bases. V gave up 7 bases and J gave up 4 bases; unmatched junction bases: 7. The germline gives CDR1 DFQATT, CDR2 SNEGSKA (reference sequence). The CDR3 runs to 14 residues. This chain's CDR3 is CSVSKGQYNSPLHF. The CDR3 DNA is TGCAGTGTCAGCAAGGGACAGTATAATTCACCCCTCCACTTT.

This rearrangement joins TRBV9 to TRBJ2-6; TRBD1 agrees at 9 bases. V was clipped by 4 bases and J by 1 base; unmatched bases: 9. The CDR3 is made up of 18 amino acids. Germline V gene data show CDR1 as SGDLS and CDR2 as YYNGEE. The CDR3 coding sequence is TGTGCCAGCAGCCCAAGGACAGGGGATGGATCTGGGGCCAACGTCCTGACTTTC. Translation: CASSPRTGDGSGANVLTF.

This clonotype turned up a few times. V gene TRBV27 combines with J gene TRBJ1-5, with 7 bases identical to TRBD1. Germline lookup yields CDR1 MNHEY and CDR2 SMNVEV (reference sequence). The CDR3 totals 16 residues. Unmatched junction bases numbered 11, after V lost 6 bases and J lost 3 bases. Here the CDR3 reads CASSPTGSGNNQPQHF. CDR3 nucleotides: TGTGCCAGCAGCCCGACAGGGTCGGGAAACAATCAGCCCCAGCATTTT.

The V gene is TRBV20-1, the J gene TRBJ2-7; TRBD2 matches 9 bases. The ends lost 5 bases at V and 3 bases at J; junction bases unmatched: 8. The CDR3 sequence is 14 residues long. Germline CDR1 reads DFQATT; CDR2 reads SNEGSKA (reference sequence). CDR3 sequence (DNA): TGCAGTGCTCCGGACTCGCGGGAGGGCTACGAGCAGTACTTC. Residues: CSAPDSREGYEQYF.

This clonotype was seen only a few times. One junction end does not reproduce the germline sequence, and a read error may be involved. The CDR3 nucleotides are TGCAGTGCTAGGCCGGGGCCGGCTAATGAAAAACTGCTTTTT. Its translation is CSARPGPANEKLLF. The rearrangement links TRBV20-1 to TRBJ1-4; D might be TRBD1 (5 bases). The CDR3 contains 14 residues. Germline CDR1 is DFQATT and CDR2 is SNEGSKA (reference sequence).

The table lists this clonotype with many counts. The V gene is TRBV20-1, the J gene TRBJ1-6; no reliable D call. V was cut by 1 base and J by 10 bases, with 11 bases left in between. CDR1 and CDR2 from the germline V gene are DFQATT and SNEGSKA (reference sequence). The CDR3 is 13 residues long. CDR3 region: CSARARQVSPLHF. Here the CDR3 DNA reads TGCAGTGCTAGAGCCCGACAAGTCTCACCCCTCCACTTT.

This clonotype has only a few counts. The chain carries TRBV13 and TRBJ2-7, with D tentatively TRBD1 (5 bases). V lost 3 bases to trimming and J lost 4 bases, with 13 bases between them. Germline V gene sequence: CDR1 PRHDT, CDR2 FYEKMQ (reference sequence). The CDR3 loop spans 14 amino acids. CDR3 DNA: TGTGCCAGCAGCTTGCGCCAGGGTGTATACGAGCAGTACTTC. Protein: CASSLRQGVYEQYF.

This clonotype was detected ten times or more. The gene calls are TRBV6-1 and TRBJ2-5; 9 positions match TRBD2. The CDR3 length is 20 residues. Trimming at V came to 5 bases and at J to 5 bases, leaving 24 bases not matched to a gene. The germline CDR1 and CDR2 sequences are MNHNS and SASEGT. DNA of the CDR3: TGTGCCAGCAGTCAAACGAGGGACTGGGGTAGCGGGGGATCAAGGGAGACCCAGTACTTC. It yields the protein CASSQTRDWGSGGSRETQYF.

The sample holds a few counts of this clonotype. The chain links TRBV27 to TRBJ1-2; 8 nucleotides align to TRBD1. CDR1 is MNHEY and CDR2 is SMNVEV in the germline V gene (reference sequence). This CDR3 comprises 14 residues. With V trimmed by 6 bases and J by 5 bases, 8 bases remained unmatched. DNA of the CDR3: TGTGCCAGCAGCTACAGGGGGGGGATTTATGGCTACACCTTC. It specifies CASSYRGGIYGYTF.

The chain carries TRBV12-3 or TRBV12-4 and TRBJ2-3; maybe TRBD2 (5 bases). The CDR3 has 13 residues. Deletions cut 5 bases from V and 6 bases from J, with 12 bases between. The CDR3: CASSAKRGDTQYF. The CDR3 DNA reads as TGTGCCAGCAGTGCCAAACGGGGTGATACGCAGTATTTT.

The chain links TRBV11-1 to TRBJ2-1; 12 bases agree with TRBD2. The V gene's germline CDR1 is SGHAT and CDR2 FQDESV (reference sequence). The ends lost 3 bases at V and 10 bases at J; junction bases unmatched: 7. This CDR3 region has 15 residues. The CDR3, as DNA: TGTGCCAGCAGCTTCCTAGCGGGAGGGCCATGGGAGCAGTTCTTC. This translates into CASSFLAGGPWEQFF.

This clonotype came up a few times. The chain joins TRBV29-1 to TRBJ1-1; the D gene is possibly TRBD1 (6 bases). Germline V gene data show CDR1 as SQVTM and CDR2 as ANQGSEA. V was shortened by 4 bases and J by 4 bases, with 19 bases between the two germline ends. The CDR3 is 15 residues long. CDR3 region: CSVVLSGGRGTEAFF. The CDR3 nucleotides are TGCAGCGTTGTATTGTCCGGGGGGCGCGGCACTGAAGCTTTCTTT.